This T cell receptor beta chain appears in the sequencing data of a study of identical twins. Points from the study as a whole: Abundant cord blood beta clonotypes carried fewer insertions; memory repertoires showed none. Researchers reported weaker excess twin sharing in beta out-of-frame sequences.

Germline assignment: CDR1 SGHAT and CDR2 FQNNGV. CDR3 length equals 16 residues. V lost 3 bases, J lost 7 bases, and 16 bases lay in between. Worth noting for this clonotype: Its antigen is still unknown.

There were only healthy Caucasians among the donors. cDNA molecules carried unique molecular identifiers, and template switching added a universal primer site. TCRdb reprocessed the 5' RACE reads via MiXCR and lists one record per CDR3 protein. The table lists some 900,000 distinct CDR3 sequences, roughly an eighth of them singletons, with roughly 1.6% in the top ten. This sample also belongs to another study, concerning yellow fever vaccine responses in identical twins.

The sequencing sample was made of PBMCs. The chain joins TRBV11-2 to TRBJ1-6, with a weak D call TRBD1 (6 bases). The sequence came from a woman younger than 30 in good health. CDR3 protein: CASSFTGRRSNSPLHF. Written as DNA, the CDR3 is TGTGCCAGCAGCTTTACAGGGCGACGGTCCAATTCACCCCTCCACTTT. Full variable domain (outside the CDR3, taken from reference TRBV11-2 and TRBJ1-6): EAGVAQSPRYKIIEKRQSVAFWCNPISGHATLYWYQQILGQGPKLLIQFQNNGVVDDSQLPKDRFSAERLKGVDSTLKIQPAKLEDSAVYLCASSFTGRRSNSPLHFGNGTRLTVT.